These T cell receptor beta chains were read from a single sample in a study of shared clonotypes between healthy human individuals. Sequenced by immunoSEQ multiplex PCR; TCRdb stores in-frame clones only, minus some. The sample contains 2 million to 2.5 million clones, roughly 91% of which appear only once. The source material was naive CD8+ T cells from PBMCs. Source of these receptors: a man aged 18 to 29 in good health. Some clones in this sample may be carry-over from other donors' samples. Each CDR3 is given with its conserved first and last residue. D genes are given only for firm matches. Where a row states a size, it is once, few, many or the class of an expanded clone; other rows omit it.

abundance: .; v_gene: TRBV7-2; j_gene: TRBJ2-3; d_gene: TRBD2; CDR3aa: CASSLAVRELDTQYF; CDR3nt: TGTGCCAGCAGCTTAGCTGTGCGGGAGTTAGATACGCAGTATTTT
abundance: .; v_gene: TRBV4-1; j_gene: TRBJ2-7; d_gene: TRBD2; CDR3aa: CASSHRGTSGIYEQYF; CDR3nt: TGCGCCAGCAGCCACCGAGGAACTAGCGGGATCTACGAGCAGTACTTC
abundance: .; v_gene: TRBV10-2; j_gene: TRBJ2-2; d_gene: .; CDR3aa: CASNIAANTGELFF; CDR3nt: TGCGCCAGCAATATAGCGGCGAACACCGGGGAGCTGTTTTTT
abundance: .; v_gene: TRBV29-1; j_gene: TRBJ2-2; d_gene: .; CDR3aa: CSVEVGNTGELFF; CDR3nt: TGCAGCGTGGAGGTGGGGAACACCGGGGAGCTGTTTTTT
abundance: .; v_gene: TRBV5-8; j_gene: TRBJ1-1; d_gene: TRBD1; CDR3aa: CASSLTDRATEAFF; CDR3nt: TGTGCCAGCAGCTTAACCGACAGGGCCACTGAAGCTTTCTTT
abundance: .; v_gene: TRBV19; j_gene: TRBJ1-1; d_gene: .; CDR3aa: CASSTGRYTEAFF; CDR3nt: TGTGCCAGTAGTACAGGGCGCTACACTGAAGCTTTCTTT
abundance: .; v_gene: TRBV7-9; j_gene: TRBJ1-2; d_gene: .; CDR3aa: CASSPSRGDGYTF; CDR3nt: TGTGCCAGCAGCCCCTCCAGGGGCGATGGCTACACCTTC
abundance: .; v_gene: TRBV4-1; j_gene: TRBJ2-3; d_gene: TRBD2; CDR3aa: CASSQVLARDTQYF; CDR3nt: TGCGCCAGCAGCCAAGTACTAGCGAGAGATACGCAGTATTTT
abundance: .; v_gene: TRBV7-8; j_gene: TRBJ2-1; d_gene: .; CDR3aa: CASSLVGGAGNEQFF; CDR3nt: TGTGCCAGCAGCTTAGTGGGCGGGGCCGGGAATGAGCAGTTCTTC
abundance: .; v_gene: TRBV29-1; j_gene: TRBJ2-7; d_gene: TRBD1; CDR3aa: CSVLSGTGVYEQYF; CDR3nt: TGCAGCGTTCTGTCCGGGACAGGGGTGTACGAGCAGTACTTC
abundance: .; v_gene: TRBV28; j_gene: TRBJ1-2; d_gene: TRBD1; CDR3aa: CASTGTGREGYTF; CDR3nt: TGTGCCAGCACCGGGACAGGGAGAGAAGGCTACACCTTC
abundance: .; v_gene: TRBV6-6; j_gene: TRBJ2-7; d_gene: TRBD1; CDR3aa: CASSYSGQNSEQYF; CDR3nt: TGTGCCAGCAGTTACTCGGGACAGAACTCCGAGCAGTACTTC
abundance: once; v_gene: TRBV7-6; j_gene: TRBJ2-1; d_gene: .; CDR3aa: CASSETSRYNEQFF; CDR3nt: TGTGCCAGCAGCGAAACAAGCCGCTACAATGAGCAGTTCTTC
abundance: once; v_gene: TRBV28; j_gene: TRBJ2-7; d_gene: TRBD2; CDR3aa: CASWGLAGSPYEQYF; CDR3nt: TGTGCATCGTGGGGACTAGCGGGAAGCCCCTACGAGCAGTACTTC
abundance: .; v_gene: TRBV5-1; j_gene: TRBJ2-3; d_gene: .; CDR3aa: CASSFENRVGDTQYF; CDR3nt: TGCGCCAGCAGCTTTGAGAACAGGGTGGGAGATACGCAGTATTTT
abundance: few; v_gene: TRBV29-1; j_gene: TRBJ1-4; d_gene: .; CDR3aa: CSVQQREKLFF; CDR3nt: TGCAGCGTCCAGCAGAGGGAAAAACTGTTTTTT
abundance: .; v_gene: TRBV10-3; j_gene: TRBJ2-7; d_gene: TRBD2; CDR3aa: CAISEVSVAGVYEQYF; CDR3nt: TGTGCCATCAGTGAGGTGTCGGTAGCGGGAGTGTACGAGCAGTACTTC